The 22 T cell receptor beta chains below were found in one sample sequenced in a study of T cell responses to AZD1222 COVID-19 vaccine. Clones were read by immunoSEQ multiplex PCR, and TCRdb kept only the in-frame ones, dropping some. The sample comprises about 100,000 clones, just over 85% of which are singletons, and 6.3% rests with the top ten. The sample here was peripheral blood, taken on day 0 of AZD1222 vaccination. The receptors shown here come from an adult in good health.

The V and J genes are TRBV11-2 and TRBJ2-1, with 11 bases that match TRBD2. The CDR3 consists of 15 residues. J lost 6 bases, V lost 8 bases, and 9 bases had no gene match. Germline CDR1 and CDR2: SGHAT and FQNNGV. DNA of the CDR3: TGTGCCAGCTTAGCGGGGGGGCCTTTTGGCAATGAGCAGTTCTTC. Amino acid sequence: CASLAGGPFGNEQFF.

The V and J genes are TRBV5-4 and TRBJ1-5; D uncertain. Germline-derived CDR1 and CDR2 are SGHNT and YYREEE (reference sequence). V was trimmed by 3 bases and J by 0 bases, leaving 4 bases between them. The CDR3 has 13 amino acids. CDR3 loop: CASSSHSNQPQHF. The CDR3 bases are TGTGCCAGCAGCTCCCATAGCAATCAGCCCCAGCATTTT.

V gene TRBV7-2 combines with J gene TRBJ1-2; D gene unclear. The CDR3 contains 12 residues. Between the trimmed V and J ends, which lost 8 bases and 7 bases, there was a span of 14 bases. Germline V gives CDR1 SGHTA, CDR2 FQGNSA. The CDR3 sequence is CASAQVMGGYTF. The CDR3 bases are TGTGCCAGCGCCCAGGTGATGGGTGGCTACACCTTC.

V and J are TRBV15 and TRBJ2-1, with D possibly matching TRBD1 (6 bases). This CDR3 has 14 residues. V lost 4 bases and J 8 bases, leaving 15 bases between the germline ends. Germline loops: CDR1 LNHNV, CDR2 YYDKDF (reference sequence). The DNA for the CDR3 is TGTGCCACCAGCATTACAGGGATGGCGGATGAGCAGTTCTTC. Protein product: CATSITGMADEQFF.

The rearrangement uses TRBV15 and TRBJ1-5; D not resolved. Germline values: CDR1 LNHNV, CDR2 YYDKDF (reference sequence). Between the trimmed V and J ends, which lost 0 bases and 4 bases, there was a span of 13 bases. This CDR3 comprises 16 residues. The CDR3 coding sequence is TGTGCCACCAGCAGAGAGCGAGGCGGTGGGAATCAGCCCCAGCATTTT. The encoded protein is CATSRERGGGNQPQHF.

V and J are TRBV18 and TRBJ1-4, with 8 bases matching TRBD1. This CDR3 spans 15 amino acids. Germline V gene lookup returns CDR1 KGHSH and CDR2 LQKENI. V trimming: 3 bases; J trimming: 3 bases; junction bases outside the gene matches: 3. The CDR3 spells CASSPRQGSNEKLFF. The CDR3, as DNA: TGTGCCAGCTCACCCCGACAGGGGTCTAATGAAAAACTGTTTTTT.

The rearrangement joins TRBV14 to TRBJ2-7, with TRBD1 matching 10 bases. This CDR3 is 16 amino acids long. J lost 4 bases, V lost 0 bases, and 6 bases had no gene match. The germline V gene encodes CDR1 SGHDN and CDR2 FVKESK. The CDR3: CASSQDPGQGIYEQYF. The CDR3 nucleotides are TGTGCCAGCAGCCAAGATCCGGGACAGGGGATTTACGAGCAGTACTTC.

Here the CDR3 DNA reads TGTGCCAGCAGTTATCGACAGGGTTTGGCTCAGCCCCAGCATTTT. Residues: CASSYRQGLAQPQHF. The chain links TRBV28 to TRBJ1-5, with 7 bases aligning to TRBD1. This CDR3 has 15 amino acids. V was pared by 4 bases and J by 6 bases, with 9 bases of the junction left unmatched. Germline V CDR1 and CDR2: MDHEN, SYDVKM.

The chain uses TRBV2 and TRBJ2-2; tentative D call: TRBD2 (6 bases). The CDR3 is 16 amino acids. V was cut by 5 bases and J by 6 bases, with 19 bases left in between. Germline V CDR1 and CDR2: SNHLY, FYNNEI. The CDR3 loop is CASSRPGIADSGELFF. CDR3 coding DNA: TGTGCCAGCAGTAGACCAGGGATAGCGGACTCCGGGGAGCTGTTTTTT.

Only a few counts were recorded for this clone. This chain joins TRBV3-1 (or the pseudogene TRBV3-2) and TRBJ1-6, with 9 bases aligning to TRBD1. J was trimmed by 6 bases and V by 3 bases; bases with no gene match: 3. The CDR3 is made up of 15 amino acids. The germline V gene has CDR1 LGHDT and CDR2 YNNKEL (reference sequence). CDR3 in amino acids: CASSQTGGSNSPLHF. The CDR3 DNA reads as TGTGCCAGCAGCCAGACAGGGGGATCTAATTCACCCCTCCACTTT.

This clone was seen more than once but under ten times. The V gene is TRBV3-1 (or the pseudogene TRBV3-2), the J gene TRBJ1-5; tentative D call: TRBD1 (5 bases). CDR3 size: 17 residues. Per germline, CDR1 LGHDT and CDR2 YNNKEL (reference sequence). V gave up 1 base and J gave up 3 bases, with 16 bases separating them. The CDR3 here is CASSQGHSGTSNQPQHF. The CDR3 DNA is TGTGCCAGCAGCCAAGGACATTCCGGGACGTCCAATCAGCCCCAGCATTTT.

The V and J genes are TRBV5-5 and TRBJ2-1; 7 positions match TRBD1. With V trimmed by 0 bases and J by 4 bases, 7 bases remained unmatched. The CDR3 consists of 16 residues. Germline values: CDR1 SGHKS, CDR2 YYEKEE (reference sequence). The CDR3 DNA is TGTGCCAGCAGCTTGGCGGGGACAGATTTTTACAATGAGCAGTTCTTC. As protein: CASSLAGTDFYNEQFF.

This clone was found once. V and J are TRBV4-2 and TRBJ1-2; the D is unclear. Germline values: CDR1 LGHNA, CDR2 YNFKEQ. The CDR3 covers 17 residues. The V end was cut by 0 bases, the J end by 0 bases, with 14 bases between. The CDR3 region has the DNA TGTGCCAGCAGCCAAGAGGTTTTTGGCTTCTCTAACTATGGCTACACCTTC. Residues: CASSQEVFGFSNYGYTF.

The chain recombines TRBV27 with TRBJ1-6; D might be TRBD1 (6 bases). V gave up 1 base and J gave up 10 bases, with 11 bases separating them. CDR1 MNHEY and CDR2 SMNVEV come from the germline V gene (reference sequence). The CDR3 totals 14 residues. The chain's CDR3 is CASSLFTGRSPLHF. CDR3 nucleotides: TGTGCCAGCAGTTTATTTACAGGGAGATCACCCCTCCACTTT.

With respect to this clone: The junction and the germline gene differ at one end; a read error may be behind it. CDR3 nucleotide sequence: TGTGCCAGTAGTATAGGACAGGGCCCGGCGGAAGGACTATTC. Its protein is CASSIGQGPAEGLF. The chain has TRBV19 and TRBJ1-2; TRBD1 aligns across 7 bases. CDR1 and CDR2 from the germline V gene are LNHDA and SQIVND (reference sequence). The CDR3 covers 14 residues. The full variable domain, completed using reference TRBV19 and TRBJ1-2, is DGGITQSPKYLFRKEGQNVTLSCEQNLNHDAMYWYRQDPGQGLRLIYYSQIVNDFQKGDIAEGYSVSREKKESFPLTVTSAQKNPTAFYLCASSIGQGPAEGLFGSGTRLTVV.

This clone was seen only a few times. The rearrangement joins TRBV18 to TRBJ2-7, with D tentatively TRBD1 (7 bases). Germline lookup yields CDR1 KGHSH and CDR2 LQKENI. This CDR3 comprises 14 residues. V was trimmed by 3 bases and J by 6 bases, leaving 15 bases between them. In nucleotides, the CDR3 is TGTGCCAGCTCACCCGAGACAGGGCGGGGCGAGCAGTACTTC. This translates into CASSPETGRGEQYF.

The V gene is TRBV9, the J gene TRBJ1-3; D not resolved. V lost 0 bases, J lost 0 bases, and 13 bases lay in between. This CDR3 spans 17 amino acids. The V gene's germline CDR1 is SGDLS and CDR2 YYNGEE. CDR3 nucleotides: TGTGCCAGCAGCGTAGCTGCCGGCGGACTCTCTGGAAACACCATATATTTT. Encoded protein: CASSVAAGGLSGNTIYF.

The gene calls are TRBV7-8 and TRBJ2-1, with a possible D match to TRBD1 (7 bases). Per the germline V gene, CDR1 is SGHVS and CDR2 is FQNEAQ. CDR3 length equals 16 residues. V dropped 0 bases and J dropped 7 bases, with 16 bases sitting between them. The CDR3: CASSLAQTGRWNEQFF. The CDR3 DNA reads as TGTGCCAGCAGCTTAGCGCAGACAGGGAGGTGGAATGAGCAGTTCTTC.

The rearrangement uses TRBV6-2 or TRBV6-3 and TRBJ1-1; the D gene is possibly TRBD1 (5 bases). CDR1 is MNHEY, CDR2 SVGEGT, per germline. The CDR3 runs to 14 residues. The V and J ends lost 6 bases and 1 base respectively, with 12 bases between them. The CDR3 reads CASSRRQTNTEAFF. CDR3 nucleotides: TGTGCCAGCAGCCGTCGACAGACGAACACTGAAGCTTTCTTT.

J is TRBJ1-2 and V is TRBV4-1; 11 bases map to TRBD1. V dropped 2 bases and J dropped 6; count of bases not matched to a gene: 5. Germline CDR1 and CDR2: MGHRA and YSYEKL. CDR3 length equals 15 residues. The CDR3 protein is CASSQPGTGGNGYTF. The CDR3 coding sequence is TGCGCCAGCAGCCAACCCGGGACAGGGGGGAATGGCTACACCTTC.

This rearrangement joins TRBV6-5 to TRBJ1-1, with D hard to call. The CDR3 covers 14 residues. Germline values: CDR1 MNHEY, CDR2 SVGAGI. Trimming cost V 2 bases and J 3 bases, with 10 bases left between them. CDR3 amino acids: CASSYRSEDTEAFF. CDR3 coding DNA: TGTGCCAGCAGTTACAGGTCGGAGGACACTGAAGCTTTCTTT.

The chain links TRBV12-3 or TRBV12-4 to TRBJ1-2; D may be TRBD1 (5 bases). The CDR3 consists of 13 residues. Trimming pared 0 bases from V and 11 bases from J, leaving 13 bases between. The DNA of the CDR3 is TGTGCCAGCAGTTTAGCCCCCAGGGAGGGGTACACCTTC. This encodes CASSLAPREGYTF.